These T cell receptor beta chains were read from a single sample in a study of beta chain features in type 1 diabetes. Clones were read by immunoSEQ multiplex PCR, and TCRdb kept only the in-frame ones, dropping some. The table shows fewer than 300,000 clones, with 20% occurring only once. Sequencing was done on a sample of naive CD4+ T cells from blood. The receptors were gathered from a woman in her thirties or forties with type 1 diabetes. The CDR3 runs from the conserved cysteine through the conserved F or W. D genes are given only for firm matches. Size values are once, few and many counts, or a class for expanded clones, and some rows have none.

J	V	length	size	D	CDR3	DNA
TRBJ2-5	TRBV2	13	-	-	CASGQTPPETQYF	TGTGCCAGCGGGCAGACCCCTCCCGAGACCCAGTACTTC
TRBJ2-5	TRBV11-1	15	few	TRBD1	CASSSRQGPQETQYF	TGTGCCAGCAGCTCCCGACAGGGGCCTCAAGAGACCCAGTACTTC
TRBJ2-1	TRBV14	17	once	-	CASSQEVLSSSYNEQFF	TGTGCCAGCAGCCAAGAGGTCTTGTCGAGCTCCTACAATGAGCAGTTCTTC
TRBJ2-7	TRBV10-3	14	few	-	CAISETSSPYEQYF	TGTGCCATCAGTGAAACTAGCTCACCCTACGAGCAGTACTTC
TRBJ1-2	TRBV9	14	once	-	CASSVDQGIYGYTF	TGTGCCAGCAGCGTAGATCAGGGTATCTATGGCTACACCTTC
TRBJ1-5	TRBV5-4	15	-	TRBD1	CASSPDPGQFQPQHF	TGTGCCAGCAGCCCGGACCCGGGACAGTTCCAGCCCCAGCATTTT
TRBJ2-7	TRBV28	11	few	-	CASSPTYEQYF	TGTGCCAGCAGTCCCACTTACGAGCAGTACTTC
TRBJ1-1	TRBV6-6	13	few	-	CASSPRVGTEAFF	TGTGCCAGCAGTCCCCGGGTCGGCACTGAAGCTTTCTTT
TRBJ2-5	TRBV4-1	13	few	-	CASSLAVQETQYF	TGCGCCAGCAGCCTAGCGGTCCAAGAGACCCAGTACTTC
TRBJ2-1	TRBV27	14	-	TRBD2	CASSLAGGHNEQFF	TGTGCCAGCAGTCTAGCGGGAGGCCACAATGAGCAGTTCTTC
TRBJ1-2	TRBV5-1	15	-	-	CASSVSRGANYGYTF	TGCGCCAGCAGCGTGTCCAGGGGCGCAAACTATGGCTACACCTTC
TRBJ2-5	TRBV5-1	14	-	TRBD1	CASSSLDREGTQYF	TGCGCCAGCAGCTCCCTGGACAGGGAAGGTACCCAGTACTTC
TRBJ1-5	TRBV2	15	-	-	CASSEGGEGNQPQHF	TGTGCCAGCAGTGAGGGGGGGGAGGGCAATCAGCCCCAGCATTTT
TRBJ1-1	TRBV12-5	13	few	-	CASAGNMEAEAFF	TGTGCTAGTGCCGGAAACATGGAGGCTGAAGCTTTCTTT
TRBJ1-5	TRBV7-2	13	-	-	CASSSSLNQPQHF	TGTGCCAGCAGCTCGTCGTTGAATCAGCCCCAGCATTTT
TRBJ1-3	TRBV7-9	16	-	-	CASSLVRGSSGNTIYF	TGTGCCAGCAGCTTAGTTCGGGGGAGCTCTGGAAACACCATATATTTT
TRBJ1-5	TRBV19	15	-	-	CASNGAGVNNQPQHF	TGTGCCAGTAATGGGGCAGGGGTCAACAATCAGCCCCAGCATTTT
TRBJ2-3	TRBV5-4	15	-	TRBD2	CASSSGTRVVDTQYF	TGTGCCAGCAGCTCCGGGACTAGAGTAGTAGATACGCAGTATTTT
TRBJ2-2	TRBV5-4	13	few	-	CASSLAVAGELFF	TGTGCCAGCAGCTTGGCAGTGGCCGGGGAGCTGTTTTTT
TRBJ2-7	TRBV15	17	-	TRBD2	CATSRDIGTSGSYEQYF	TGTGCCACCAGCAGAGATATCGGGACTAGCGGATCTTACGAGCAGTACTTC
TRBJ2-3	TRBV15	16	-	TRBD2	CATSREASGNGDTQYF	TGTGCCACCAGCAGAGAGGCTAGCGGTAATGGGGATACGCAGTATTTT
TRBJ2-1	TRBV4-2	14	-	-	CASSQDPSYNEQFF	TGTGCCAGCAGCCAAGATCCCAGCTACAATGAGCAGTTCTTC
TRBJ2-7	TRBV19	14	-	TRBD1	CASSFGQETYEQYF	TGTGCCAGTAGCTTTGGACAGGAGACCTACGAGCAGTACTTC
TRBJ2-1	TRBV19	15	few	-	CASRPGQSSYNEQFF	TGTGCCAGTAGGCCGGGACAAAGCTCCTACAATGAGCAGTTCTTC
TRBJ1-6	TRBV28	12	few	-	CASSPLNSPLHF	TGTGCCAGCAGCCCACTTAATTCACCCCTCCACTTT
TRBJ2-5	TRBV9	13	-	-	CASSVTTKETQYF	TGTGCCAGCAGCGTGACAACAAAGGAGACCCAGTACTTC
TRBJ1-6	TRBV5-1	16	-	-	CASSLGISTVKSPLHF	TGCGCCAGCAGCTTGGGTATTTCGACAGTCAAGTCACCCCTCCACTTT
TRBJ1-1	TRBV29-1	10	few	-	CSVAGQEAFF	TGCAGCGTTGCCGGACAAGAAGCTTTCTTT
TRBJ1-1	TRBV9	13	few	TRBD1	CASSVVDGQEAFF	TGTGCCAGCAGCGTAGTAGACGGACAGGAGGCTTTCTTT
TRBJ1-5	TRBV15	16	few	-	CATSRGLDRRGQPQHF	TGTGCCACCAGCAGGGGCCTTGACAGGCGAGGTCAGCCCCAGCATTTT
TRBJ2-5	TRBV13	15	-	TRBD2	CASTSGLAGGETQYF	TGTGCCAGCACCTCGGGTCTAGCGGGAGGAGAGACCCAGTACTTC
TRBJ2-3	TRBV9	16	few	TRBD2	CASSVIGTSGTDTQYF	TGTGCCAGCAGCGTAATAGGGACTAGCGGCACAGATACGCAGTATTTT
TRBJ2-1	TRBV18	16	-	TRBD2	CASSPSLAGHYNEQFF	TGTGCCAGCTCACCAAGCCTAGCGGGACACTACAATGAGCAGTTCTTC
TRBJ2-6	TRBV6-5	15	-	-	CASTNRFSGANVLTF	TGTGCCAGCACTAACAGGTTCTCTGGGGCCAACGTCCTGACTTTC
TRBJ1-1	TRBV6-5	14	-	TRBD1	CASRPRTGNTEAFF	TGTGCCAGCAGGCCTAGGACAGGGAACACTGAAGCTTTCTTT
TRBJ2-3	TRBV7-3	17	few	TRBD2	CASSLATSGYVGDTQYF	TGTGCCAGCAGCTTAGCGACTAGCGGTTATGTGGGAGATACGCAGTATTTT
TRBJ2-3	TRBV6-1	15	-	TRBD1	CASSSRDRGTDTQYF	TGTGCCAGCAGCTCCCGGGACAGGGGGACAGATACGCAGTATTTT